The rows below give T cell receptor beta chains drawn from one sample of a study of shared clonotypes between healthy human individuals. Sequencing was performed with immunoSEQ multiplex PCR; in TCRdb, only in-frame clones are kept and a portion is missing. The repertoire has about 480,000 clones, 70% to 80% of them found once; the top ten carry approximately 13%. Sequencing was performed on PBMCs. These receptors all come from a woman aged 35 to 49 in good health. Some clones in this sample may be carry-over from other donors' samples. The CDR3 runs from the conserved cysteine through the conserved F or W. A D gene is named only where the DNA matches it firmly. Expanded clones are given a class, and other clones once, few, many or no size at all.

j_gene: TRBJ2-2
v_gene: TRBV28
d_gene: -
abundance: once
CDR3nt: TGTGCCAGCAGTTTTCCTTCAGCGTTGAACACCGGGGAGCTGTTTTTT
CDR3aa: CASSFPSALNTGELFF

j_gene: TRBJ2-7
v_gene: TRBV27
d_gene: -
abundance: -
CDR3nt: TGTGCCAGCAGTCGAGGGCCGTCCTACGAGCAGTACTTC
CDR3aa: CASSRGPSYEQYF

j_gene: TRBJ2-7
v_gene: TRBV7-8
d_gene: TRBD1
abundance: -
CDR3nt: TGTGCCAGCAGCTCCGGACAGGATCTCTACGAGCAGTACTTC
CDR3aa: CASSSGQDLYEQYF

j_gene: TRBJ2-5
v_gene: TRBV15
d_gene: TRBD1
abundance: -
CDR3nt: TGTGCCACAGTTCCTGGGGACAGGCCGGGGGAGACCCAGTACTTC
CDR3aa: CATVPGDRPGETQYF

j_gene: TRBJ2-7
v_gene: TRBV2
d_gene: TRBD2
abundance: -
CDR3nt: TGTGCCAGCAGTGTACTAGCGTCGGATCGTGAGCAGTACTTC
CDR3aa: CASSVLASDREQYF

j_gene: TRBJ2-5
v_gene: TRBV11-3
d_gene: TRBD1
abundance: -
CDR3nt: TGTGCCAGCAGCCCAGGCATAGGGGGCGGGGAGACCCAGTACTTC
CDR3aa: CASSPGIGGGETQYF

j_gene: TRBJ1-1
v_gene: TRBV4-3
d_gene: -
abundance: once
CDR3nt: TGCGCCAGCAGCCAAGCGGTAGGGATCCCTGAAGCTTTCTTT
CDR3aa: CASSQAVGIPEAFF

j_gene: TRBJ2-3
v_gene: TRBV2
d_gene: TRBD1
abundance: -
CDR3nt: TGTGCCAGCAGCCCGGACAGGGTGAGGGCAGATACGCAGTATTTT
CDR3aa: CASSPDRVRADTQYF

j_gene: TRBJ2-3
v_gene: TRBV4-1
d_gene: -
abundance: once
CDR3nt: TGCGCCAGCGCCCAGGCAGCGGCAGATACGCAGTATTTT
CDR3aa: CASAQAAADTQYF

j_gene: TRBJ2-1
v_gene: TRBV9
d_gene: -
abundance: -
CDR3nt: TGTGCCAGCAGCGCAGGGAGTCCTCACTACAATGAGCAGTTCTTC
CDR3aa: CASSAGSPHYNEQFF

j_gene: TRBJ2-2
v_gene: TRBV10-1
d_gene: -
abundance: many
CDR3nt: TGCGCCAGCAGTGAGGGCGCTAGTCCCGGGGAGCTGTTTTTT
CDR3aa: CASSEGASPGELFF

j_gene: TRBJ2-3
v_gene: TRBV28
d_gene: TRBD2
abundance: -
CDR3nt: TGTGCCAGCAGGCGCCTGGCGGGAGGACTCACAGATACGCAGTATTTT
CDR3aa: CASRRLAGGLTDTQYF

j_gene: TRBJ2-7
v_gene: TRBV28
d_gene: -
abundance: -
CDR3nt: TGTGCCAGCAGACCCGGGGGCCGGGGCTACGAGCAGTACTTC
CDR3aa: CASRPGGRGYEQYF

j_gene: TRBJ2-7
v_gene: TRBV2
d_gene: TRBD1
abundance: -
CDR3nt: TGTGCCAGCAGTATACCCGGGACAGGTTTGGCCTACGAGCAGTACTTC
CDR3aa: CASSIPGTGLAYEQYF

j_gene: TRBJ1-4
v_gene: TRBV28
d_gene: TRBD1
abundance: -
CDR3nt: TGTGCCAGCAGTGCCCCGGGACAGGGGTACGAAAAACTGTTTTTT
CDR3aa: CASSAPGQGYEKLFF

j_gene: TRBJ2-4
v_gene: TRBV28
d_gene: TRBD1
abundance: -
CDR3nt: TGTGCCAGCAGTTCCGTGGGGACAGGGAAAATAGCCAAAAACATTCAGTACTTC
CDR3aa: CASSSVGTGKIAKNIQYF

j_gene: TRBJ1-5
v_gene: TRBV4-2
d_gene: TRBD1
abundance: few
CDR3nt: TGTGCCAGCAGCCTGGACAGGGGACAGCCCCAGCATTTT
CDR3aa: CASSLDRGQPQHF

j_gene: TRBJ2-7
v_gene: TRBV19
d_gene: TRBD2
abundance: -
CDR3nt: TGTGCCAGTAGTATTAGCGGGTTCAGCTCCTACGAGCAGTACTTC
CDR3aa: CASSISGFSSYEQYF

j_gene: TRBJ2-7
v_gene: TRBV5-4
d_gene: TRBD1
abundance: -
CDR3nt: TGTGCCAGCAGCTCGACAGGGGATAGGTACGAGCAGTACTTC
CDR3aa: CASSSTGDRYEQYF

j_gene: TRBJ2-1
v_gene: TRBV28
d_gene: -
abundance: -
CDR3nt: TGTGCCAGCAGTTTGGTAGGGGTAAATGAGCAGTTCTTC
CDR3aa: CASSLVGVNEQFF

j_gene: TRBJ2-5
v_gene: TRBV27
d_gene: -
abundance: -
CDR3nt: TGTGCCAGCAGTTTATTAGGCGGGACCTATCAAGAGACCCAGTACTTC
CDR3aa: CASSLLGGTYQETQYF

j_gene: TRBJ1-5
v_gene: TRBV19
d_gene: TRBD1
abundance: -
CDR3nt: TGTGCCAGTACAACACAGGGGAGAGGCAATCAGCCCCAGCATTTT
CDR3aa: CASTTQGRGNQPQHF

j_gene: TRBJ2-7
v_gene: TRBV7-8
d_gene: -
abundance: -
CDR3nt: TGTGCCAGCAGCAGACTAGGCCATGGCAGCGAGCAGTACTTC
CDR3aa: CASSRLGHGSEQYF

j_gene: TRBJ2-1
v_gene: TRBV5-1
d_gene: TRBD2
abundance: -
CDR3nt: TGCGCCAGCAACCGACTAGCGGGAGGTTCTGAGCAGTTCTTC
CDR3aa: CASNRLAGGSEQFF

j_gene: TRBJ2-7
v_gene: TRBV18
d_gene: -
abundance: -
CDR3nt: TGTGCCAGCTCACCCCCCTACGAGCAGTACTTC
CDR3aa: CASSPPYEQYF

j_gene: TRBJ2-2
v_gene: TRBV5-7
d_gene: TRBD1
abundance: -
CDR3nt: TGTGCCAGCAGCTCCCACCTCGAGGACAGGGGGCGTAACACCGGGGAGCTGTTTTTT
CDR3aa: CASSSHLEDRGRNTGELFF

j_gene: TRBJ2-1
v_gene: TRBV5-4
d_gene: -
abundance: -
CDR3nt: TGTGCCAGCACTGGCTGGGAGTCTGCCTACAATGAGCAGTTCTTC
CDR3aa: CASTGWESAYNEQFF

j_gene: TRBJ1-1
v_gene: TRBV28
d_gene: -
abundance: -
CDR3nt: TGTGCCAGCACAGGGATAGTCGCTGAAGCTTTCTTT
CDR3aa: CASTGIVAEAFF

j_gene: TRBJ1-5
v_gene: TRBV28
d_gene: TRBD1
abundance: -
CDR3nt: TGTGCCAGCCGGACAGGGAATCAGCCCCAGCATTTT
CDR3aa: CASRTGNQPQHF

j_gene: TRBJ2-1
v_gene: TRBV5-6
d_gene: TRBD2
abundance: -
CDR3nt: TGTGCCAGCAGCTTACAAGCGGGACGACCCGGCAATGAGCAGTTCTTC
CDR3aa: CASSLQAGRPGNEQFF

j_gene: TRBJ2-1
v_gene: TRBV9
d_gene: -
abundance: -
CDR3nt: TGTGCCAGCAGCGGCGGGACAGCCCGGCGAGAGGATGAGCAGTTCTTC
CDR3aa: CASSGGTARREDEQFF

j_gene: TRBJ2-1
v_gene: TRBV7-9
d_gene: -
abundance: -
CDR3nt: TGTGCCAGCAGCCTTCAGGGGAGCTCCTACAATGAGCAGTTCTTC
CDR3aa: CASSLQGSSYNEQFF

j_gene: TRBJ2-2
v_gene: TRBV14
d_gene: TRBD1
abundance: -
CDR3nt: TGTGCCAGCAGCCGACTCACAGGGGACACCGGGGAGCTGTTTTTT
CDR3aa: CASSRLTGDTGELFF

j_gene: TRBJ2-7
v_gene: TRBV7-2
d_gene: TRBD1
abundance: -
CDR3nt: TGTGCCAGCAGCTTAGATCTCGGCTCAGGGGGCGAGCAGTACTTC
CDR3aa: CASSLDLGSGGEQYF

j_gene: TRBJ2-7
v_gene: TRBV6-6
d_gene: -
abundance: -
CDR3nt: TGTGCCAGCAGTTACTCGAAAGGGCACGAGCAGTACTTC
CDR3aa: CASSYSKGHEQYF

j_gene: TRBJ1-4
v_gene: TRBV5-4
d_gene: TRBD1
abundance: -
CDR3nt: TGTGCCAGCAGCACAGACAGGGAGGGTGAAAAACTGTTTTTT
CDR3aa: CASSTDREGEKLFF

j_gene: TRBJ2-7
v_gene: TRBV27
d_gene: -
abundance: -
CDR3nt: TGTGCCAGCAGCTCCGACGGCCGCCCCTACGAGCAGTACTTC
CDR3aa: CASSSDGRPYEQYF

j_gene: TRBJ2-7
v_gene: TRBV18
d_gene: -
abundance: -
CDR3nt: TGTGCCAGCTCACCACCATCCATGCCCTGGGAGCAGTACTTC
CDR3aa: CASSPPSMPWEQYF

j_gene: TRBJ2-3
v_gene: TRBV5-1
d_gene: -
abundance: once
CDR3nt: TGCGCCAGCAGCACGGACAGTTGGGGAAGGGGAGATACGCAGTATTTT
CDR3aa: CASSTDSWGRGDTQYF